This T cell receptor beta chain was sequenced for a study of blood T cell repertoires in COVID-19. About the research overall: T cells, B-cell-depleted T cells, or PBMCs supplied cDNA or gDNA.

The length of the CDR3 is 16 residues. V was pared by 7 bases and J by 7 bases, with 13 bases of the junction left unmatched. CDR1 is MDHEN and CDR2 is SYDVKM in the germline V gene. Libraries were prepared by immunoSEQ multiplex PCR; TCRdb keeps only in-frame clonotypes and omits some of them. The data hold about 81,000 clones, with 86% observed a single time. The specimen was peripheral blood. The TCR was taken from a human donor in a cohort sampled during active COVID-19. The V call is TRBV28, the J call TRBJ1-2, with 12 positions matching TRBD1. CDR3: CASTPGRGQGASGYTF. In nucleotides, the CDR3 is TGTGCCAGCACCCCCGGGCGGGGACAGGGGGCCTCTGGCTACACCTTC.